What follows are 11 T cell receptor beta chains derived from one specimen sequenced in a study of blood T cell repertoires in COVID-19. Using immunoSEQ multiplex PCR, the repertoire was profiled, and TCRdb retains in-frame clones only, with some absent. The sample includes some 370,000 clones, about 89% of them seen just once. Sequences were obtained from peripheral blood. All receptors derive from a woman aged 25 to 39 with COVID-19, enrolled during active disease.

The chain combines TRBV18 with TRBJ2-6; tentative D call: TRBD2 (5 bases). V lost 1 base, J lost 0 bases, and 10 bases lay in between. Germline CDR1 reads KGHSH; CDR2 reads LQKENI. This CDR3 is built from 17 residues. As DNA, the CDR3 is TGTGCCAGCTCACCACGGGGAGAGAACTCTGGGGCCAACGTCCTGACTTTC. Translation: CASSPRGENSGANVLTF. Full variable domain (outside the CDR3, taken from reference TRBV18 and TRBJ2-6): NAGVMQNPRHLVRRRGQEARLRCSPMKGHSHVYWYRQLPEEGLKFMVYLQKENIIDESGMPKERFSAEFPKEGPSILRIQQVVRGDSAAYFCASSPRGENSGANVLTFGAGSRLTVL.

This chain connects TRBV27 to TRBJ2-7, with a tentative D call TRBD1 (5 bases). V was shortened by 3 bases and J by 5 bases, with 11 bases between the two germline ends. The germline V gene encodes CDR1 MNHEY and CDR2 SMNVEV (reference sequence). The CDR3 runs to 13 residues. The CDR3 loop is CASSFRVEDEQYF. The CDR3 DNA is TGTGCCAGCAGTTTCAGGGTGGAAGACGAGCAGTACTTC.

The V gene is TRBV9, the J gene TRBJ2-7; TRBD1 aligns across 7 bases. The CDR3 is made up of 14 amino acids. Germline CDR1 SGDLS, CDR2 YYNGEE. Germline trimming cut 4 bases from V and 0 bases from J; bases unmatched to any gene: 4. The CDR3 loop is CASSSGTDSYEQYF. CDR3 coding DNA: TGTGCCAGCAGCTCGGGGACAGACTCCTACGAGCAGTACTTC.

The chain links TRBV18 to TRBJ2-7; 7 nucleotides align to TRBD1. The ends lost 6 bases at V and 2 bases at J; junction bases unmatched: 7. The CDR3 extends over 14 amino acids. Germline V CDR1 and CDR2: KGHSH, LQKENI. Here the CDR3 DNA reads TGTGCCAGCTCCTCACAGGGGACAGCCTACGAGCAGTACTTC. It encodes CASSSQGTAYEQYF.

V gene TRBV5-6 combines with J gene TRBJ2-1; 7 bases fit TRBD1. Germline CDR1 SGHDT, CDR2 YYEEEE. The CDR3 loop spans 15 amino acids. The J segment lost 6 bases and the V segment lost 1 base, leaving 7 bases of the junction unmatched. CDR3 nucleotide sequence: TGTGCCAGCAGCTTGCCGAGACAGGGTTCCAATGAGCAGTTCTTC. This sequence encodes CASSLPRQGSNEQFF.

The chain combines TRBV28 with TRBJ2-7; D may be TRBD2 (6 bases). The CDR3 sequence is 17 residues long. Germline V gene sequence: CDR1 MDHEN, CDR2 SYDVKM. V dropped 5 bases and J dropped 0 bases, with 20 bases sitting between them. In DNA, the CDR3 is TGTGCCAGCAGTCCCGTTCTCTTGGGAGGCCTCTCCTACGAGCAGTACTTC. It specifies CASSPVLLGGLSYEQYF.

This clone was observed a handful of times. The V gene is TRBV12-3 or TRBV12-4, the J gene TRBJ1-1; D gene unclear. Trimming pared 5 bases from V and 6 bases from J, leaving 7 bases between. This CDR3 region has 11 residues. The CDR3 loop is CASSLNSEAFF. CDR3 DNA sequence: TGTGCCAGCAGTCTCAACTCTGAAGCTTTCTTT.

The V and J genes are TRBV2 and TRBJ2-2; D gene unclear. The V and J ends lost 6 bases and 5 bases respectively, with 10 bases between them. Germline CDR1 and CDR2: SNHLY and FYNNEI. This CDR3 has 13 residues. This CDR3 reads CASRFRQTGELFF. Written as DNA, the CDR3 is TGTGCCAGCAGGTTTCGACAAACCGGGGAGCTGTTTTTT. The entire variable domain, with the rest obtained from reference TRBV2 and TRBJ2-2, is as follows: EPEVTQTPSHQVTQMGQEVILRCVPISNHLYFYWYRQILGQKVEFLVSFYNNEISEKSEIFDDQFSVERPDGSNFTLKIRSTKLEDSAMYFCASRFRQTGELFFGEGSRLTVL.

The chain couples TRBV7-3 to TRBJ2-2; tentative D call: TRBD1 (7 bases). Germline V gene data show CDR1 as SGHTA and CDR2 as FQGTGA. Deletions cut 5 bases from V and 2 bases from J, with 15 bases between. CDR3 length: 16 residues. This CDR3 is CASSPGDSLNTGELFF. The CDR3 DNA sequence: TGTGCCAGCAGCCCGGGGGACAGCCTAAACACCGGGGAGCTGTTTTTT.

The chain links TRBV5-1 to TRBJ2-1; 10 positions match TRBD2. CDR3 size: 18 residues. CDR1 and CDR2 (germline): SGHRS, YFSETQ. V shed 4 bases, J shed 8 bases, and the junction held 18 bases outside the gene matches. CDR3: CASSPAGAGTSDIYEQFF. As DNA, the CDR3 is TGCGCCAGCAGCCCGGCTGGGGCAGGGACTAGCGACATATATGAGCAGTTCTTC.

J is TRBJ1-1 and V is TRBV13, with D tentatively TRBD1 (5 bases). Trimming removed 3 bases from V and 6 bases from J, with 14 bases in between. From germline, CDR1 is PRHDT and CDR2 FYEKMQ (reference sequence). This CDR3 contains 14 residues. The chain's CDR3 is CASSFRTTTPEAFF. In nucleotides, the CDR3 is TGTGCCAGCAGCTTCAGGACAACGACCCCTGAAGCTTTCTTT. The full variable domain, with the rest looked up from reference TRBV13 and TRBJ1-1, is AAGVIQSPRHLIKEKRETATLKCYPIPRHDTVYWYQQGPGQDPQFLISFYEKMQSDKGSIPDRFSAQQFSDYHSELNMSSLELGDSALYFCASSFRTTTPEAFFGQGTRLTVV.